This note documents a single TCR beta chain sequence. Its cognate antigen is unknown. The record originates from a study of Ad26.COV2.S vaccination and SARS-CoV-2 variants. Treatment given: 19 received Ad26.COV2.S at low or high dose, single or two shots; roughly five received placebo; per-sample allocation not given. After the first vaccine or placebo injection, samples were drawn on day 63. Findings and limits, study-wide: In vaccinated individuals, spike-specific CD8+ and CD4+ T cell responses reportedly displayed substantial breadth. Relative to placebo recipients, vaccine recipients exhibited elevated spike-specific TCR breadth.

Libraries were prepared by immunoSEQ multiplex PCR; TCRdb keeps only in-frame clonotypes and omits some of them. This repertoire shows more than 300,000 clones, 86% found once; its top ten account for about 10%. V lost 6 bases to trimming and J lost 2 bases; unmatched junction nucleotides: 4. Germline V CDR1 and CDR2: LGHDT, YNNKEL (reference sequence). CDR3 length: 14 residues. The source of this sequence is a person between 18 and 65 years old who received the Ad26.COV2.S COVID-19 vaccine or a placebo. This rearrangement joins TRBV3-1 (or the pseudogene TRBV3-2) to TRBJ2-3; 8 nucleotides match TRBD2. Sequenced here: peripheral blood, sampled in a trial of Ad26.COV2.S vaccine versus placebo. CDR3 sequence (DNA): TGTGCCAGCAGAGACGGGGGGGCCACAGATACGCAGTATTTT. This translates into CASRDGGATDTQYF.